This T cell receptor beta chain was captured by sequencing in a study of T cells after yellow fever vaccination. The study made its TCR cDNA through 5'RACE template switching. That step introduced a universal primer site along with UMIs. Using its own MiXCR run on the 5' RACE reads, TCRdb lists one record per CDR3 protein. The sample contains approximately 330,000 distinct CDR3 sequences, approximately 4% of which appear only once. Notes on the study in general: Overall, a small share of clonotypes was seen in both CD4 and CD8 compartments. The presence of abundant clonotypes contaminating from the bulk population was possible in FACS-sorted repertoires.

The CDR3 loop spans 14 amino acids. Germline CDR1 and CDR2: KGHSH and LQKENI. The V end was cut by 3 bases, the J end by 1 base, with 9 bases between. The sample holds many counts of this clonotype. No antigen is known for it. The source was PBMCs, collected 5 days after the yellow fever booster vaccination. This rearrangement joins TRBV18 to TRBJ2-5, with D tentatively TRBD2 (6 bases). This sequence was found in a man aged 18 to 30 who received the YFV17D yellow fever vaccine. In DNA form, the CDR3 reads TGTGCCAGCTCACCCCGCGGGGCCCAAGAGACCCAGTACTTC. This translates into CASSPRGAQETQYF.